These T cell receptor beta chains were read from a single sample in a study of beta chain features in type 1 diabetes. Sequencing used immunoSEQ multiplex PCR; TCRdb keeps in-frame clones, though not all of them. The table lists roughly 500,000 clones, over 9.5% of them singletons. Sequenced sample: naive CD4+ T cells from blood. Source of these receptors: a woman under 30 in good health. CDR3s include the opening cysteine and the closing phenylalanine or tryptophan. D genes are given only for firm matches. Not every row has a clone size; where given, it reads once, few, many or a size class.

V	D	size	J	CDR3	DNA
TRBV15	.	many	TRBJ1-6	CATSRSRNNSPLHF	TGTGCCACCAGCAGGAGCAGGAACAATTCACCCCTCCACTTT
TRBV29-1	.	many	TRBJ2-5	CSVGKETQYF	TGCAGCGTCGGGAAGGAGACCCAGTACTTC
TRBV29-1	.	few	TRBJ1-1	CSVEDFGATEAFF	TGCAGCGTTGAAGATTTTGGAGCCACTGAAGCTTTCTTT
TRBV7-2	.	.	TRBJ2-7	CASSLGVTYEQYF	TGTGCCAGCAGCTTAGGGGTAACCTACGAGCAGTACTTC
TRBV5-6	TRBD2	.	TRBJ2-5	CASSTGLAGETQYF	TGTGCCAGCAGCACGGGACTAGCTGGCGAGACCCAGTACTTC
TRBV10-3	TRBD2	few	TRBJ2-3	CATRPGAGGEDTQYF	TGTGCCACCCGACCAGGGGCGGGAGGAGAAGATACGCAGTATTTT
TRBV9	.	.	TRBJ2-1	CASSTRLSYNEQFF	TGTGCCAGCAGCACCCGACTGTCTTACAATGAGCAGTTCTTC
TRBV29-1	TRBD1	.	TRBJ2-1	CSVVVQGNFDEQFF	TGCAGCGTTGTTGTACAGGGGAATTTCGATGAGCAGTTCTTC
TRBV2	.	.	TRBJ2-6	CASSAEGAGANVLTF	TGTGCCAGCAGTGCTGAAGGGGCTGGGGCCAACGTCCTGACTTTC
TRBV18	.	few	TRBJ1-5	CASSPGSNQPQHF	TGTGCCAGCTCACCAGGGAGCAATCAGCCCCAGCATTTT
TRBV11-2	.	few	TRBJ1-1	CASSPNLGRAATEAFF	TGTGCCAGCAGCCCCAACCTCGGGAGGGCAGCCACTGAAGCTTTCTTT
TRBV21-1	.	many	TRBJ1-1	CASSISRLNTEAFF	TGTGCCAGCAGCATCTCCCGGCTGAACACTGAAGCTTTCTTT
TRBV7-9	.	.	TRBJ1-5	CASSPLSAQPQHF	TGTGCCAGCAGCCCCCTCTCTGCTCAGCCCCAGCATTTT
TRBV9	.	.	TRBJ2-2	CASSVAGVNTGELFF	TGTGCCAGCAGCGTAGCCGGGGTGAACACCGGGGAGCTGTTTTTT
TRBV7-2	TRBD1	few	TRBJ2-1	CASSLVTGLNEQFF	TGTGCCAGCAGCTTAGTGACAGGGCTGAATGAGCAGTTCTTC
TRBV25-1	.	few	TRBJ2-3	CASTSIFTDTQYF	TGTGCCAGCACCAGCATTTTCACAGATACGCAGTATTTT
TRBV29-1	TRBD1	.	TRBJ2-5	CSGGWWDRQETQYF	TGCAGCGGCGGCTGGTGGGACAGACAAGAGACCCAGTACTTC
TRBV18	.	few	TRBJ2-3	CASSSPGTDTQYF	TGTGCCAGCTCAAGCCCAGGGACAGATACGCAGTATTTT
TRBV7-3	.	.	TRBJ2-6	CASSSSLEVRQANVLTF	TGTGCCAGCAGCTCGAGTTTAGAGGTTAGACAGGCCAACGTCCTGACTTTC
TRBV19	TRBD2	few	TRBJ2-1	CASSTKRGSSYNEQFF	TGTGCCAGTAGTACCAAGCGGGGGAGCTCCTACAATGAGCAGTTCTTC
TRBV10-3	TRBD2	few	TRBJ2-7	CAIRLAGSYEQYF	TGTGCCATCAGGCTAGCGGGATCCTACGAGCAGTACTTC
TRBV6-1	TRBD1	few	TRBJ2-3	CASSANFRGIGGDTQYF	TGTGCCAGCAGTGCCAATTTCAGGGGGATCGGAGGAGATACGCAGTATTTT
TRBV5-1	.	.	TRBJ2-3	CASTTRGSADTQYF	TGCGCCAGCACCACCCGGGGGTCGGCAGATACGCAGTATTTT
TRBV9	TRBD1	many	TRBJ1-4	CASSVAGQEYEKLFF	TGTGCCAGCAGCGTAGCTGGACAGGAGTATGAAAAACTGTTTTTT
TRBV5-6	.	few	TRBJ2-3	CASSSGIQIHTQYF	TGTGCCAGCAGCTCAGGGATACAGATTCATACGCAGTATTTT
TRBV7-2	.	.	TRBJ2-3	CASSLAGNRGTDTQYF	TGTGCCAGCAGCCTGGCAGGGAACCGGGGCACAGATACGCAGTATTTT
TRBV4-3	.	.	TRBJ2-1	CASSPRALQGNEQFF	TGCGCCAGCAGCCCCCGCGCGCTTCAGGGGAATGAGCAGTTCTTC
TRBV19	.	.	TRBJ1-1	CASSDQGRAEAFF	TGTGCCAGTAGTGATCAGGGCCGCGCTGAAGCTTTCTTT
TRBV7-2	.	.	TRBJ2-1	CASSLQGNEQFF	TGTGCCAGCAGCTTACAGGGGAATGAGCAGTTCTTC
TRBV30	TRBD1	few	TRBJ2-1	CAWRGQGAGNEQFF	TGTGCCTGGCGGGGGCAGGGGGCGGGAAATGAGCAGTTCTTC
TRBV7-2	.	.	TRBJ2-1	CASSFSRSSAELNNEQFF	TGTGCCAGCAGCTTCTCGAGATCTAGCGCGGAGTTAAACAATGAGCAGTTCTTC
TRBV5-1	.	.	TRBJ2-3	CASRPGTHTDTQYF	TGCGCCAGCAGACCAGGTACCCACACAGATACGCAGTATTTT
TRBV14	.	.	TRBJ1-6	CASSLSGVTHSPLHF	TGTGCCAGCAGCCTATCGGGCGTTACTCATTCACCCCTCCACTTT
TRBV6-6	.	few	TRBJ2-5	CATREETQYF	TGTGCCACCCGAGAAGAGACCCAGTACTTC
TRBV28	TRBD1	.	TRBJ2-7	CASSFQGQGSYEQYF	TGTGCCAGCAGTTTCCAGGGACAGGGGTCCTACGAGCAGTACTTC
TRBV29-1	TRBD1	few	TRBJ2-7	CSVRSGTGHYEQYF	TGCAGCGTACGCTCCGGGACAGGGCATTACGAGCAGTACTTC
TRBV7-9	TRBD1	.	TRBJ1-5	CASSSDRDNQPQHF	TGTGCCAGCAGCTCCGACAGGGACAATCAGCCCCAGCATTTT
TRBV4-3	.	.	TRBJ2-1	CASSRDPTGRSYNEQFF	TGCGCCAGCAGCCGAGACCCGACAGGGAGGTCGTACAATGAGCAGTTCTTC
TRBV5-1	.	.	TRBJ2-3	CASSLPGRSTDTQYF	TGCGCCAGCAGCCTCCCGGGACGGAGCACAGATACGCAGTATTTT
TRBV9	TRBD1	.	TRBJ1-4	CASSLGQGNEKLFF	TGTGCCAGCAGCCTTGGACAGGGGAATGAAAAACTGTTTTTT
TRBV2	.	.	TRBJ2-2	CASMSVWYTGELFF	TGTGCCAGCATGTCGGTCTGGTACACCGGGGAGCTGTTTTTT
TRBV9	.	few	TRBJ2-2	CASSVVHGGTGELFF	TGTGCCAGCAGCGTAGTACACGGGGGAACCGGGGAGCTGTTTTTT
TRBV7-3	.	few	TRBJ2-1	CASSLASTAYNEQFF	TGTGCCAGCAGCTTGGCCAGTACTGCTTACAATGAGCAGTTCTTC
TRBV5-6	TRBD2	.	TRBJ2-1	CASSLGLAYNEQFF	TGTGCCAGCAGCTTGGGACTAGCGTACAATGAGCAGTTCTTC
TRBV23-1	TRBD1	few	TRBJ2-3	CASSKQPGQGATDTQYF	TGCGCCAGCAGTAAACAACCGGGACAGGGGGCAACAGATACGCAGTATTTT
TRBV7-2	.	.	TRBJ2-3	CASSLVGVRTDTQYF	TGTGCCAGCAGCTTAGTGGGGGTCCGCACAGATACGCAGTATTTT
TRBV18	.	few	TRBJ2-3	CASSLSVGDTQYF	TGTGCCAGCTCGCTCTCCGTGGGGGATACGCAGTATTTT
TRBV20-1	.	.	TRBJ2-5	CSTSREETQYF	TGCAGTACTAGTCGTGAGGAGACCCAGTACTTC
TRBV7-2	.	.	TRBJ2-1	CASSAGPLANEQFF	TGTGCCAGCAGCGCCGGCCCTCTAGCCAATGAGCAGTTCTTC
TRBV4-3	TRBD1	.	TRBJ1-6	CASSQLGQGLSPLHF	TGCGCCAGCAGCCAACTAGGACAGGGTTTGTCACCCCTCCACTTT
TRBV4-2	.	few	TRBJ2-1	CASSQVPQVNEQFF	TGTGCCAGCAGCCAAGTCCCCCAGGTTAATGAGCAGTTCTTC
TRBV5-4	.	.	TRBJ2-3	CASSPLSGATDTQYF	TGTGCCAGCAGCCCCCTCTCTGGGGCCACAGATACGCAGTATTTT
TRBV13	TRBD1	.	TRBJ1-5	CASSSTRDRQRGVNQPQHF	TGTGCCAGCAGCTCGACGCGGGACAGGCAACGAGGGGTCAATCAGCCCCAGCATTTT
TRBV7-9	TRBD1	.	TRBJ1-2	CASSKQPTGDGYTF	TGTGCCAGCAGCAAACAGCCGACAGGGGATGGCTACACCTTC
TRBV11-3	.	.	TRBJ1-2	CASSPTQSYGYTF	TGTGCCAGCAGCCCGACCCAGTCCTATGGCTACACCTTC
TRBV5-1	TRBD2	few	TRBJ2-3	CASSPWLGLGDITDTQYF	TGCGCCAGCAGCCCGTGGTTGGGACTAGGAGATATCACAGATACGCAGTATTTT
TRBV6-1	.	few	TRBJ2-2	CASKETGNTGELFF	TGTGCCAGCAAAGAGACAGGGAACACCGGGGAGCTGTTTTTT
TRBV7-2	.	.	TRBJ2-7	CASSRGTSAYEQYF	TGTGCCAGCAGCCGAGGGACAAGCGCCTACGAGCAGTACTTC
TRBV6-1	TRBD1	few	TRBJ2-6	CASREGQGSSGANVLTF	TGTGCCAGCAGGGAAGGACAGGGCAGTTCCGGGGCCAACGTCCTGACTTTC